The subject of this entry is one T cell receptor (beta chain). Its antigen is not identified. This record belongs to a study of T cells expressing NK-cell markers. Study information: Sorted CD3+CD56+NKG2C+, CD3+CD56+NKG2C- and CD3+CD56-NKG2C+ T-cell subsets were beta-chain profiled. Seven of the eight sequenced donors were HCMV-seropositive; one was seronegative.

Per germline, CDR1 SEHNR and CDR2 FQNEAQ (reference sequence). The CDR3 spans 14 residues. Study outcomes and limitations: Clones of NKG2C+ T cells that had expanded were of unclear HCMV specificity. More than five donors had dominant NKG2C+ clonotypes that comprised roughly 1.0-7.0% of their CD8+ T cells.

TCRdb processed the 5' RACE reads again and assigns one entry to each CDR3 protein, with no DNA. This repertoire includes about 180,000 distinct CDR3 sequences. The V call is TRBV7-9, the J call TRBJ1-1; TCRdb designates TRBD1, a call that cannot be tested without DNA. Sequencing was done on a sample of blood T cells: a sorted CD56 or NKG2C T cell subset, CD4+ or CD8+ T cells, or bulk PBMC T cells (not recorded which). This clonotype was obtained from a man aged 18-70 years in good health. This chain's CDR3 is CASSARDGGYEAFF.